These T cell receptor beta chains were read from a single sample in a study of blood T cells in healthy people across ages. MiXCR, applied by TCRdb to the 5' RACE reads, yields one record per CDR3 protein. The sample has about 1.8 million distinct CDR3 sequences, just under 50% seen once. Sequencing was done on a sample of blood. Every receptor here comes from a woman aged 40 to 50 in good health. Both conserved end residues are part of each CDR3. A D gene is named only where the DNA matches it firmly. Some rows mark clone size as missing; the rest say once, few, many or name a class of expanded clone.

DNA: TGTGCCAGCAGTTTCCAGCGGAGCACGGAAACAGATACGCAGTATTTT; CDR3: CASSFQRSTETDTQYF; size: -; D: -; V: TRBV12-3/TRBV12-4; J: TRBJ2-3
DNA: TGCAGTGCTAGAGCCCGGGTGGGGCAGGGGGTTAGTCCGAGGGGCTACACCTTC; CDR3: CSARARVGQGVSPRGYTF; size: -; D: TRBD1; V: TRBV20-1; J: TRBJ1-2
DNA: TGTGCCAGCAGCCTCCACGACAGACTACTCGAGCAGTACTTC; CDR3: CASSLHDRLLEQYF; size: -; D: -; V: TRBV6-5; J: TRBJ2-7
DNA: TGTGCCAGCAGCCGGAGGTTATCCTACGAGCAGTACTTC; CDR3: CASSRRLSYEQYF; size: -; D: -; V: TRBV2; J: TRBJ2-7
DNA: TGCAGCGTTGACACAGGGGGCGATCAGCCCCAGCATTTT; CDR3: CSVDTGGDQPQHF; size: -; D: TRBD1; V: TRBV29-1; J: TRBJ1-5
DNA: TGTGCCAGCAGCCCCCTCGCTAGCGGGGGCTACGAGCAGTACTTC; CDR3: CASSPLASGGYEQYF; size: few; D: TRBD2; V: TRBV12-3/TRBV12-4; J: TRBJ2-7
DNA: TGTGCCAGCAGTTCCCCCAGGCGGAGAGAAACCCAGTACTTC; CDR3: CASSSPRRRETQYF; size: -; D: -; V: TRBV6-2/TRBV6-3; J: TRBJ2-5
DNA: TGTGCCAGCAGTTTCCTCGACGGAGGCAATCAGCCCCAGCATTTT; CDR3: CASSFLDGGNQPQHF; size: -; D: -; V: TRBV12-3/TRBV12-4; J: TRBJ1-5
DNA: TGTGCCAGCTCACCAACTCAACAGGGGCCGTATGGCTACACCTTC; CDR3: CASSPTQQGPYGYTF; size: -; D: TRBD1; V: TRBV18; J: TRBJ1-2
DNA: TGTGCCAGCAGAGACAGGTCTACCTACGAGCAGTTCTTC; CDR3: CASRDRSTYEQFF; size: -; D: -; V: TRBV3-1; J: TRBJ2-1
DNA: TGTGCCAGCGCGATTCTAGCGGGGGGACCTACAGATACGCAGTATTTT; CDR3: CASAILAGGPTDTQYF; size: -; D: TRBD2; V: TRBV27; J: TRBJ2-3
DNA: TGTGCCAGCAGCTCACCGGGGACCTCTGGGGCCAACGTCCTGACTTTC; CDR3: CASSSPGTSGANVLTF; size: few; D: -; V: TRBV7-9; J: TRBJ2-6
DNA: TGTGCCAGCAGTCCCGGGGGATCTGGAAACACCATATATTTT; CDR3: CASSPGGSGNTIYF; size: -; D: -; V: TRBV9; J: TRBJ1-3
DNA: TGCGCCAGCAGCCAAGGGGGCTGGGCTAGCGGGGGCACAGATACGCAGTATTTT; CDR3: CASSQGGWASGGTDTQYF; size: few; D: TRBD2; V: TRBV4-3; J: TRBJ2-3
DNA: TGCGGTGCTACACCCTTGACAGGGGTGGTAGAGACCCAGTACTTC; CDR3: CGATPLTGVVETQYF; size: -; D: TRBD1; V: TRBV20-1; J: TRBJ2-5
DNA: TGTGCCAGCAGTTTACGGGGCTCGGGATATGGCTACACCTTC; CDR3: CASSLRGSGYGYTF; size: -; D: -; V: TRBV28; J: TRBJ1-2
DNA: TGCGCCAGCAGCCAAGAGGGGAGCTCTGGGGCCAACGTCCTGACTTTC; CDR3: CASSQEGSSGANVLTF; size: many; D: -; V: TRBV4-3; J: TRBJ2-6
DNA: TGTGCCAGCAGTTTAGCGGGCAGGGGCCACGAGCAGTACTTC; CDR3: CASSLAGRGHEQYF; size: -; D: -; V: TRBV12-3/TRBV12-4; J: TRBJ2-7
DNA: TGTGCCATCAGTGAGAGCACCACCTACGAGCAGTACTTC; CDR3: CAISESTTYEQYF; size: -; D: -; V: TRBV10-3; J: TRBJ2-7
DNA: TGCAGTGCTAGGTATCCGGGACAGAGGGGGTATAGCAATCAGCCCCAGCATTTT; CDR3: CSARYPGQRGYSNQPQHF; size: few; D: TRBD1; V: TRBV20-1; J: TRBJ1-5
DNA: TGCGCCAGCAGCCAAGTAACAGGAGGAGGGTCCTACGAGCAGTACTTC; CDR3: CASSQVTGGGSYEQYF; size: -; D: -; V: TRBV4-1; J: TRBJ2-7
DNA: TGCAGTGCTAGCGGCCAGACAGATACGCAGTATTTT; CDR3: CSASGQTDTQYF; size: -; D: -; V: TRBV20-1; J: TRBJ2-3
DNA: TGCAGTGCGAAAACAGGGGCCGGGGGCTACACCTTC; CDR3: CSAKTGAGGYTF; size: -; D: TRBD1; V: TRBV20-1; J: TRBJ1-2
DNA: TGCAGCGTCCGGGACAACTCTGGGGCCAACGTCCTGACTTTC; CDR3: CSVRDNSGANVLTF; size: -; D: -; V: TRBV29-1; J: TRBJ2-6
DNA: TGTGCCAGCAGCGTAGGGACAGCCTACGAGCAGTACTTC; CDR3: CASSVGTAYEQYF; size: many; D: -; V: TRBV9; J: TRBJ2-7
DNA: TGTGCCAGCAGTTACGGACAGGGGGCTATTGGCTACACCTTC; CDR3: CASSYGQGAIGYTF; size: -; D: TRBD1; V: TRBV6-5; J: TRBJ1-2
DNA: TGTGCCAGCAGCCGACGACAGGCACGCACAGATACGCAGTATTTT; CDR3: CASSRRQARTDTQYF; size: -; D: -; V: TRBV7-2; J: TRBJ2-3
DNA: TGCAGCGTTGAAGGGCGGGCTACCTCCTACAATGAGCAGTTCTTC; CDR3: CSVEGRATSYNEQFF; size: -; D: -; V: TRBV29-1; J: TRBJ2-1
DNA: TGTGCCAGCAGTTACTCCGGGCTAGCAACCCGAGAGCAGTTCTTC; CDR3: CASSYSGLATREQFF; size: few; D: -; V: TRBV6-5; J: TRBJ2-1
DNA: TGTGCCAGCAGCTTATCGAGGGAACTCGAGTACGAGCAGTACTTC; CDR3: CASSLSRELEYEQYF; size: -; D: -; V: TRBV7-2; J: TRBJ2-7
DNA: TGTGCCAGCAGCCAGTATAAAGACGGAAATTCACCCCTCCACTTT; CDR3: CASSQYKDGNSPLHF; size: once; D: -; V: TRBV4-2; J: TRBJ1-6
DNA: TGTGCCAGCAGCCACAAGCGGAACGCAAGGACTAATGAAAAACTGTTTTTT; CDR3: CASSHKRNARTNEKLFF; size: -; D: -; V: TRBV3-1; J: TRBJ1-4
DNA: TGTGCCAGCAGCCTAGGACAGGGCTACACCTTC; CDR3: CASSLGQGYTF; size: many; D: -; V: TRBV12-3/TRBV12-4; J: TRBJ1-2
DNA: TGCAGCGTTGAATCGTTAGGGAGCGGCTACAACTTC; CDR3: CSVESLGSGYNF; size: -; D: -; V: TRBV29-1; J: TRBJ1-2
DNA: TGCAGTGCTAGATTTCAGGTCCCGGGTCGCTACACCTTC; CDR3: CSARFQVPGRYTF; size: -; D: -; V: TRBV20-1; J: TRBJ1-2
DNA: TGTGCCAGCCGTGAGGGCCCTCCGAACTATGGCTACACCTTC; CDR3: CASREGPPNYGYTF; size: -; D: -; V: TRBV6-1; J: TRBJ1-2
DNA: TGTGCCAGCAGCGTAGATGCCCTCGGACGCACAGATACGCAGTATTTT; CDR3: CASSVDALGRTDTQYF; size: few; D: -; V: TRBV9; J: TRBJ2-3
DNA: TGTGCCAGCAGCTTAGCGACAGGGGAGACCCAGTACTTC; CDR3: CASSLATGETQYF; size: many; D: TRBD1; V: TRBV7-2; J: TRBJ2-5
DNA: TGTGCCAGCAGTTACGAGGCAGGGAGCTCCTACGAGCAGTACTTC; CDR3: CASSYEAGSSYEQYF; size: -; D: -; V: TRBV6-6; J: TRBJ2-7
DNA: TGCAGTGCGTTAGCAGGCGGGGGGGATGTCTTCTACAATGAGCAGTTCTTC; CDR3: CSALAGGGDVFYNEQFF; size: -; D: TRBD2; V: TRBV20-1; J: TRBJ2-1
DNA: TGTGCCAGCAGTCAAATATTTACAGGGCCCGGTGTTGCTGAAGCTTTCTTT; CDR3: CASSQIFTGPGVAEAFF; size: -; D: -; V: TRBV6-2/TRBV6-3; J: TRBJ1-1
DNA: TGTGCCACCAGCAGAGATCGCGGTTTAGCCTACGAGCAGTACTTC; CDR3: CATSRDRGLAYEQYF; size: many; D: -; V: TRBV15; J: TRBJ2-7
DNA: TGTGCCAGCAGACCAGCGGGTGCTGGCAGTGATACGCAGTATTTT; CDR3: CASRPAGAGSDTQYF; size: -; D: -; V: TRBV28; J: TRBJ2-3
DNA: TGCAGTGCTAGGCCTTCCCAAGACTATGGCTACACCTTC; CDR3: CSARPSQDYGYTF; size: -; D: -; V: TRBV20-1; J: TRBJ1-2
DNA: TGTGCCAGCAGGAGGGACCCGAACACAGATACGCAGTATTTT; CDR3: CASRRDPNTDTQYF; size: few; D: -; V: TRBV6-6; J: TRBJ2-3
DNA: TGTGCCAGCAGCTTAGGGACAGGTCGCTACAAGCAGTACTTC; CDR3: CASSLGTGRYKQYF; size: -; D: TRBD1; V: TRBV5-5; J: TRBJ2-4
DNA: TGCGCCGGCAGGGGGACTAGCGGGAGTTCCTACAATGAGCAGTACTTC; CDR3: CAGRGTSGSSYNEQYF; size: once; D: TRBD2; V: TRBV5-1; J: TRBJ2-5
DNA: TGCAGTGCTAGAGACAGGGAGCAGTACTTC; CDR3: CSARDREQYF; size: few; D: -; V: TRBV20-1; J: TRBJ2-7
DNA: TGTGCCAGCAGGGGTCCGGGTTCTGGGGCCAACGTCCGGACTTTC; CDR3: CASRGPGSGANVRTF; size: -; D: -; V: TRBV21-1; J: TRBJ2-6
DNA: TGTGCCAGCAGCCAAGAATCTACTAGCGGGGACTACGAGCAGTACTTC; CDR3: CASSQESTSGDYEQYF; size: -; D: TRBD2; V: TRBV4-2; J: TRBJ2-7
DNA: TGCAGCGTTGAAGAGCTACATAACCGGGACAGGGCCTACGAGCAGTACTTC; CDR3: CSVEELHNRDRAYEQYF; size: many; D: TRBD1; V: TRBV29-1; J: TRBJ2-7
DNA: TGTGCCAGCAGCTTCAGGACTAGCGGGGGGTTTGAGACCCAGTACTTC; CDR3: CASSFRTSGGFETQYF; size: few; D: TRBD2; V: TRBV7-9; J: TRBJ2-5
DNA: TGTGCCAGCAGTTTAACGGCACACGACTATGGCTACACCTTC; CDR3: CASSLTAHDYGYTF; size: -; D: -; V: TRBV28; J: TRBJ1-2
DNA: TGCAGTGCTAGAGATTTTGGAAGGGACTATGGCTACACCTTC; CDR3: CSARDFGRDYGYTF; size: -; D: -; V: TRBV20-1; J: TRBJ1-2